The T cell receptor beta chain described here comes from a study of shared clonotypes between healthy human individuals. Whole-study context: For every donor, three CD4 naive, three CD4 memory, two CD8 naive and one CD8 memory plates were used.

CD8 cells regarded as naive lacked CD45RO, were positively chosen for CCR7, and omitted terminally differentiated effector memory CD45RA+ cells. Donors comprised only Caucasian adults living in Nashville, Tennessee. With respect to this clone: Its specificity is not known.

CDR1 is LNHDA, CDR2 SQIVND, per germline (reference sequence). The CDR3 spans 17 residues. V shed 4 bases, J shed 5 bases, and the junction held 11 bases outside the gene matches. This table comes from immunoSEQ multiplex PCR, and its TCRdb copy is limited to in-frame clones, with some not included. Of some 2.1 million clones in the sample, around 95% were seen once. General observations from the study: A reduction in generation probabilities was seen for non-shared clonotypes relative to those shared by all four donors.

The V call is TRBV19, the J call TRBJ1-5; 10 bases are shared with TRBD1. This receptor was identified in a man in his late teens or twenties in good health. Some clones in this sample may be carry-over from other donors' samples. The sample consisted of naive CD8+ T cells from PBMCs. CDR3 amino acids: CASSTFVGTGADQPQHF. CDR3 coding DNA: TGTGCCAGTAGTACCTTTGTCGGGACAGGGGCGGATCAGCCCCAGCATTTT.